The TCR beta chain under discussion was sequenced for a study of blood T cell repertoires in COVID-19. TCRdb's table, derived via immunoSEQ multiplex PCR, lists solely in-frame clones and lacks some. The sample includes under 200,000 clones, 87% of them seen just once. Germline loops: CDR1 SQVTM, CDR2 ANQGSEA. V lost 6 bases, J lost 2 bases, and 3 bases stayed unmatched. This CDR3 spans 13 amino acids. The TCR comes from a woman in her 50s who had recovered from COVID-19. The sample consisted of PBMCs or T cells enriched from blood (not recorded which). The V gene is TRBV29-1, the J gene TRBJ1-1; 10 bases match TRBD1. The CDR3 DNA reads as TGCAGCGTGGGGACAGGGGCTAACACTGAAGCTTTCTTT. Residues: CSVGTGANTEAFF.